Here is one T cell receptor beta chain with its context. Germline V gene data show CDR1 as DFQATT and CDR2 as SNEGSKA (reference sequence). V was trimmed by 4 bases and J by 5 bases, leaving 9 bases between them. This CDR3 comprises 11 residues. TCRdb redid the calling of the reads with MiXCR, one entry per CDR3 protein. The sample records approximately 400,000 distinct CDR3 sequences, under 40% being singletons. These data come from a study of T cell repertoires in cytomegalovirus infection. This receptor was identified in a human donor in good health (CMV status not recorded). Some clones in this sample may be carry-over from other donors' samples. The sample comprised PBMCs. The chain uses TRBV20-1 and TRBJ2-7; D call uncertain. CDR3 amino acids: CSATWADEQYF. The CDR3 DNA reads as TGCAGTGCTACCTGGGCCGACGAGCAGTACTTC.